This T cell receptor beta chain was found in a study of T cells in narcolepsy. Study context: Enrolled donors included narcolepsy type 1 or type 2 patients and healthy controls. Notes on the study in general: Autoreactive clonotypes reportedly recurred in blood of same and different patients, not controls. HCRT-specific and TRIB2-specific autoreactive clonotypes appeared among same-patient CSF and blood CD4+ clonotypes.

Germline CDR1 reads SGHRS; CDR2 reads YFSETQ. The V end lost 0 bases, the J end lost 7 bases, and 14 bases lay between the germline ends. This CDR3 region has 14 residues. Sequenced by immunoSEQ multiplex PCR; TCRdb stores in-frame clones only, minus some. The sample has some 30,000 clones; more than 70% are singletons. Of note for this clone: Its antigen remains unknown.

Sequenced material: memory (CD45RA-) CD4+ T cells from blood. This TCR came from a human donor in good health. The chain has TRBV5-1 and TRBJ2-7; the D gene could be TRBD1 or TRBD2 (6 bases each). This chain's CDR3 is CASSLGGGQLEQYF. DNA of the CDR3: TGCGCCAGCAGCTTGGGAGGGGGGCAACTGGAGCAGTACTTC.